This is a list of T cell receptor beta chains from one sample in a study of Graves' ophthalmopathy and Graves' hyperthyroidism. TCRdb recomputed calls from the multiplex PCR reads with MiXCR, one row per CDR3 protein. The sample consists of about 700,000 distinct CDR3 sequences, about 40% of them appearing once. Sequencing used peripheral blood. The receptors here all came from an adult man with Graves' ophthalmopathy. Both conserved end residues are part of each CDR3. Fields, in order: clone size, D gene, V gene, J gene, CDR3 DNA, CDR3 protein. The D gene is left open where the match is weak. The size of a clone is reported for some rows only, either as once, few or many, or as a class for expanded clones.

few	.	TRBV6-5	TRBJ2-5	TGTGCCAGCAGTCCACAGATTCAAGAGACCCAGTACTTC	CASSPQIQETQYF
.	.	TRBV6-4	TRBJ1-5	TGTGCCAGCAGTGACCCACGCCGCGGACAGACTAATAGCAATCAGCCCCAGCATTTT	CASSDPRRGQTNSNQPQHF
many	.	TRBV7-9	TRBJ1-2	TGTGCCAGCAGCTTAGGTTCAGGCTATGGCTACACCTTC	CASSLGSGYGYTF
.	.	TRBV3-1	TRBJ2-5	TGTGCCAGCAGAAGGATGTCGCGGATAGAGACCCAGTACTTC	CASRRMSRIETQYF
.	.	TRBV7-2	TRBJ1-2	TGTGCCAGCAGCCAGACAGGCTACACCTTC	CASSQTGYTF
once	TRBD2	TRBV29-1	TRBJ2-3	TGCAGCGTTGAGACTAGCGGGAGTTCAACAGATACGCAGTATTTT	CSVETSGSSTDTQYF
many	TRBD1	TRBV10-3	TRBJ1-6	TGTGCCATCAGTGTTGGGGGACAGGTGAATTCACCCCTCCACTTT	CAISVGGQVNSPLHF
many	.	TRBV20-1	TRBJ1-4	TGCAGTGCTAGAGACGTTCGTGGGTTCGGGGAAAAACTGTTTTTT	CSARDVRGFGEKLFF
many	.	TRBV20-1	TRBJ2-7	TGCAGTGCTAGGGGGCTGGCTGGGGCCTACGAGCAGTACTTC	CSARGLAGAYEQYF
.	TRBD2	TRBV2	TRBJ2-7	TGTGCCAGCAGGGCGACTAGCGGGAGTGTCCACGAGCAGTACTTC	CASRATSGSVHEQYF
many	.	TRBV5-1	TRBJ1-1	TGCGCCAGCAGCTTGGATTGGGGAAACACTGAAGCTTTCTTT	CASSLDWGNTEAFF
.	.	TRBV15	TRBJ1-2	TGTGCCACCAGCAGTTTATATGGGGATGGTGGCTACACCTTC	CATSSLYGDGGYTF
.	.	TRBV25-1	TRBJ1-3	TGTGCCAGCAGCATGGGACAAACCTCTGGAAACACCATATATTTT	CASSMGQTSGNTIYF
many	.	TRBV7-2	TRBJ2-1	TGTGCCAGCAGGGACTTCTACAATGAGCAGTTCTTC	CASRDFYNEQFF
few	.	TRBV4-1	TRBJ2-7	TGCGCCAGCAGCCATCCAGGTCTCTACGAGCAGTACTTC	CASSHPGLYEQYF
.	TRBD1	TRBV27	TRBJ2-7	TGTGCCAGTCAAGTCCGGGACAGGGTTGGCGAGCAGTACTTC	CASQVRDRVGEQYF
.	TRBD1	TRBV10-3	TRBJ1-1	TGTGCCATCAGTGAGCTTCAGGGTGGACAGGGGGCGACTGAAGCTTTCTTT	CAISELQGGQGATEAFF
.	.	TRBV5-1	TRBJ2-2	TGCGCCAGCAGTTACGGACTTAACACCGGGGAGCTGCTTTTT	CASSYGLNTGELLF
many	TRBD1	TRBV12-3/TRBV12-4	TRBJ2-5	TGTGCCAGCAGTTTATGGGCCGACAGGGGACGAGAGACCCAGTACTTC	CASSLWADRGRETQYF
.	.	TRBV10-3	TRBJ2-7	TGTGCCAGCAGTTCCACAGGGCCTAAGACCTACGAGCAGTACTTC	CASSSTGPKTYEQYF
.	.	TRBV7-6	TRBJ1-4	TGTGCCAGCTCAGCCAACAGCGACGCGTGGGAAAAACTGTTTTTT	CASSANSDAWEKLFF
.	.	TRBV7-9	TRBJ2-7	TGTGCCAGCAGCGTTGCAGATAGGGGCTACGAGCAGTACTTC	CASSVADRGYEQYF
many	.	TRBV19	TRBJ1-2	TGTGCCAGTAGTAGCCCACCCCGATATGGCTACACCTTC	CASSSPPRYGYTF
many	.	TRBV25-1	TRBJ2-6	TGTGCCAGCAGTGAATACCGGACAGCCTCTGGGGCCAACGTCCTGACTTTC	CASSEYRTASGANVLTF
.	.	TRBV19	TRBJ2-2	TGTGCCAGTAGTATGGAGGGGGCGGCGAACACCGGGGAGCTGTTTTTT	CASSMEGAANTGELFF
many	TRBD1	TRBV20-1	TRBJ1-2	TGCAGTGCTAGCGACACAGGGGCGAATGGCTACACCTTC	CSASDTGANGYTF
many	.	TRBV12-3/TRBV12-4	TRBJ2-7	TGTGCCAGCAGTTTAATGCGGTCACCCGAGCAGTACTTC	CASSLMRSPEQYF
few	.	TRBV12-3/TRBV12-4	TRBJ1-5	TGTGCCAGCAGCAAGGGGGTAGGGTGGAATCAGCCCCAGCATTTT	CASSKGVGWNQPQHF
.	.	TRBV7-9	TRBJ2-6	TGTGCCAGCAGCGCGGGTCTAGCGGGGGCCAACGTCCTGACTTTC	CASSAGLAGANVLTF
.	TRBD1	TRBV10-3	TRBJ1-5	TGTGCCATCAGTGACAGGGGGCGACCCGAGGAGCAGCCCCAGCATTTT	CAISDRGRPEEQPQHF
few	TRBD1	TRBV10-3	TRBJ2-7	TGTGCCATCAGTGCGGGACAGGACTCCTACGAGCAGTACTTC	CAISAGQDSYEQYF
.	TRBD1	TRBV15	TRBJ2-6	TGTGCCACCAGCGGTACAGGGGCTGGGGCCAACGTCCTGACTTTC	CATSGTGAGANVLTF
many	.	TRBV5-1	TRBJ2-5	TGCGCCAGCAGCTTCGGGGGGCAGTCTGGAGAGACCCAGTACTTC	CASSFGGQSGETQYF
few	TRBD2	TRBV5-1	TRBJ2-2	TGCGCCAGCAGCTTGGGTAGCGGGGGCTTCACCGGGGAGCTGTTTTTT	CASSLGSGGFTGELFF
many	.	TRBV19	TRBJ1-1	TGTGCCAGTAGTATAGATGCCCTCGTCCAGGGGAACACTGAAGCTTTCTTT	CASSIDALVQGNTEAFF
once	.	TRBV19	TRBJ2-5	TGTGCCAGCACCGACCCGGGGAGCCCTTCCCAAGAGACCCAGTACTTC	CASTDPGSPSQETQYF
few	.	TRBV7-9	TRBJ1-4	TGTGCCAGCAGCGTGAACCCCCTTAAGAATGGTGGTGAAAAACTGTTTTTT	CASSVNPLKNGGEKLFF
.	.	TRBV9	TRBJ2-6	TGTGCCAGCAGCGGAACTACAGGAACCTCTGGGGCCAACGTCCTGACTTTC	CASSGTTGTSGANVLTF
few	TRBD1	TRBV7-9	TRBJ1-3	TGCGCCAGCAGCACCACCCCTATGACAGGGTCTGGAAACACCATATATTTT	CASSTTPMTGSGNTIYF
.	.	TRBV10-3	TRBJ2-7	TGTGCCATCAGTGCCTGGGGGCCCTACGAGCAGTACTTC	CAISAWGPYEQYF
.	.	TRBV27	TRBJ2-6	TGTGCCAGCAGTTTAAGACAGGACGACTCTGGGGCCAACGTCCTGACTTTC	CASSLRQDDSGANVLTF
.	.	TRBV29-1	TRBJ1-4	TGCAGCGCCGGTCAGGGAGGTGGTGAAAAACTGTTTTTT	CSAGQGGGEKLFF
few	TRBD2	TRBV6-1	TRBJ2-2	TGTGCCAGCAGTGCAACGTCACAGGGACTAGCCTCGAGGCCCGGGGAGCTGTTTTTT	CASSATSQGLASRPGELFF
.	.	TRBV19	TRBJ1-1	TGTGCCAGCAGTTTAAGCGTAAGGGGCACTGAAGCTTTCTTT	CASSLSVRGTEAFF
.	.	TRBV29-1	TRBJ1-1	TGCAGCGTGTTGGAGGTGGAAGCTTTCTTT	CSVLEVEAFF